This entry lists 23 T cell receptor beta chains sequenced from one sample in a study of T cells in Graves' hyperthyroidism and ophthalmopathy. RNA transcripts provided the source from which TCR beta CDR3 regions were amplified. HTBI primers were employed in a first-round RT-PCR of the TCR CDR3. TCRdb redid the calling of the multiplex PCR reads with MiXCR, one entry per CDR3 protein. The table lists some 600,000 distinct CDR3 sequences, approximately 15% of them singletons, with about 5.8% in the top ten. Specimen: blood. All receptors come from a woman in her thirties with Graves' hyperthyroidism that later progressed to Graves' ophthalmopathy.

The genes are TRBV19 and TRBJ2-1; 8 positions match TRBD1. J gave up 7 bases and V 2 bases, and 10 bases lay outside the gene matches. Germline V gene lookup returns CDR1 LNHDA and CDR2 SQIVND (reference sequence). The CDR3 length is 16 residues. CDR3: CASSILVTGVRNEQFF. The CDR3 DNA sequence: TGTGCCAGTAGTATATTAGTGACAGGGGTTAGGAATGAGCAGTTCTTC.

V and J are TRBV6-2 or TRBV6-3 and TRBJ1-5, with D possibly matching TRBD1 (5 bases). The germline CDR1 and CDR2 sequences are MNHEY and SVGEGT. V lost 5 bases, J lost 7 bases, and 15 bases lay in between. CDR3 size: 14 residues. CDR3 loop: CASSRQGSGQPQHF. CDR3 sequence (DNA): TGTGCCAGCAGTCGGCAGGGTAGCGGCCAGCCCCAGCATTTT.

As to this clonotype: A much larger clonotype is one base distant, so this may be a read error. V is TRBV7-3 and J is TRBJ1-1; the D gene is possibly TRBD1 (5 bases). Germline V gene lookup returns CDR1 SGHTA and CDR2 FQGTGA. The CDR3 is made up of 16 amino acids. This CDR3 is CANSHSPGRANTEAFF. The CDR3 DNA sequence: TGTGCCAACAGCCATTCACCGGGACGTGCGAACACTGAAGCTTTCTTT.

This clonotype was seen ten or more times. The chain carries TRBV2 and TRBJ1-5; D is perhaps TRBD1 (5 bases). The germline gives CDR1 SNHLY, CDR2 FYNNEI. The V end was cut by 7 bases, the J end by 2 bases, with 15 bases between. The CDR3 has 15 amino acids. The chain's CDR3 is CASKRREVGNQPQHF. In nucleotides, the CDR3 is TGTGCCAGCAAACGCAGGGAGGTTGGCAATCAGCCCCAGCATTTT.

This clonotype was counted between two and nine times. The J gene is TRBJ2-6, the V gene TRBV7-9, with a possible D match to TRBD2 (5 bases). This CDR3 spans 13 amino acids. Germline V lookup: CDR1 SEHNR, CDR2 FQNEAQ (reference sequence). V lost 11 bases, J lost 0 bases, and 8 bases lay in between. This CDR3 is CAGLISGANVLTF. DNA for the CDR3: TGTGCCGGACTTATCTCTGGGGCCAACGTCCTGACTTTC. The variable domain in full, with the rest retrieved from reference TRBV7-9 and TRBJ2-6, is DTGVSQNPRHKITKRGQNVTFRCDPISEHNRLYWYRQTLGQGPEFLTYFQNEAQLEKSRLLSDRFSAERPKGSFSTLEIQRTEQGDSAMYLCAGLISGANVLTFGAGSRLTVL.

About this clonotype: This sequence may be a read error, since a much larger clone differs from it by one base. The chain links TRBV27 to TRBJ2-7, with 9 bases lining up with TRBD2. The CDR3 totals 16 residues. Germline loops: CDR1 MNHEY, CDR2 SMNVEV (reference sequence). The CDR3 DNA is TGTGCCAGCAGTGGGCAGGCGGGAGGGCCATTCTACGTGCAGTACTTC. Translated: CASSGQAGGPFYVQYF.

This clonotype was counted many times. The rearrangement links TRBV12-3 or TRBV12-4 to TRBJ1-2, with D uncertain. The CDR3 covers 11 residues. The germline V and J ends were trimmed by 10 bases and 4 bases, with 10 bases remaining between them. As DNA, the CDR3 is TGTGCCACCCGGAGGCTCTATGGCTACACCTTC. Translated, it gives CATRRLYGYTF.

This clonotype was seen a handful of times. This sequence joins TRBV20-1 and TRBJ2-2, with 9 bases that match TRBD2. Trimming at V came to 4 bases and at J to 4 bases, leaving 7 bases not matched to a gene. The CDR3 contains 15 residues. The germline CDR1 and CDR2 sequences are DFQATT and SNEGSKA (reference sequence). CDR3 protein: CSANVAGAPTGELFF. CDR3 DNA: TGCAGTGCTAACGTAGCGGGAGCCCCCACCGGGGAGCTGTTTTTT.

This clonotype was recorded at least ten times. The rearrangement joins TRBV18 to TRBJ1-2, with D perhaps matching TRBD1 (6 bases). Germline assignment: CDR1 KGHSH and CDR2 LQKENI. The CDR3 totals 16 residues. The V end lost 3 bases, the J end lost 5 bases, and 19 bases lay between the germline ends. CDR3 nucleotides: TGTGCCAGCTCACCCCCGGGACAACCGACGGAATATGGCTACACCTTC. Its protein is CASSPPGQPTEYGYTF.

Regarding this clonotype: This may arise from a read error, as a much more abundant clone is one base away. The chain uses TRBV6-5 and TRBJ1-2; the match to TRBD1 covers 8 bases. Germline V gene lookup returns CDR1 MNHEY and CDR2 SVGAGI. With V trimmed by 2 bases and J by 10 bases, 9 bases remained unmatched. This CDR3 is built from 14 residues. CDR3 amino acids: CASSYPEGQEDYTF. CDR3 nucleotide sequence: TGTGCCAGCAGTTACCCAGAGGGACAGGAGGACTACACCTTC.

This chain connects TRBV14 to TRBJ1-4; TRBD1 might be the D (5 bases). There are 16 residues in the CDR3. Germline CDR1 SGHDN, CDR2 FVKESK. V lost 5 bases and J lost 4, with 17 bases in between. The CDR3 DNA reads TGTGCCAGCAGCTCTCACCCCAGGGCCGGTAATGAAAAACTGTTTTTT. It codes for CASSSHPRAGNEKLFF.

A few counts support this clonotype. The chain is built from TRBV20-1 and TRBJ2-6; no reliable D call. V lost 0 bases, J lost 0 bases, and 12 bases lay in between. There are 17 residues in the CDR3. Germline-derived CDR1 and CDR2 are DFQATT and SNEGSKA (reference sequence). The DNA for the CDR3 is TGCAGTGCTAGAGATCAAGGGCCAGCCTCTGGGGCCAACGTCCTGACTTTC. Residues: CSARDQGPASGANVLTF.

The table lists this clonotype with many counts. The chain has TRBV2 and TRBJ1-1; D ambiguous. Germline V gene data show CDR1 as SNHLY and CDR2 as FYNNEI. The CDR3 covers 14 residues. The germline V and J ends were trimmed by 7 bases and 0 bases, with 12 bases remaining between them. The CDR3 coding sequence is TGTGCCAGCATGCCCCGGGCGTTGAACACTGAAGCTTTCTTT. It yields the protein CASMPRALNTEAFF.

This clonotype was detected ten times or more. J is TRBJ2-3 and V is TRBV25-1; D is ambiguous. The CDR3 is made up of 12 amino acids. Trimming removed 4 bases at V and 4 bases at J, with 6 bases between. Germline V gene sequence: CDR1 MGHDK, CDR2 SYGVNS. CDR3 sequence reads: CASSASSDTQYF. CDR3 in DNA: TGTGCCAGCAGTGCATCGTCAGATACGCAGTATTTT.

The genes are TRBV29-1 and TRBJ2-1; 11 positions match TRBD2. The CDR3 covers 15 residues. V dropped 3 bases and J dropped 2; count of bases not matched to a gene: 3. In germline, CDR1 is SQVTM, CDR2 ANQGSEA. The CDR3 nucleotides read TGCAGCGTTGATGGACTAGCGGGTACCTACAATGAGCAGTTCTTC. Translating it yields CSVDGLAGTYNEQFF.

This clonotype has ten or more counts. The V and J genes are TRBV6-2 or TRBV6-3 and TRBJ2-1; D possibly corresponds to TRBD2 (5 bases). From germline, CDR1 is MNHEY and CDR2 SVGEGT. This CDR3 is 19 amino acids long. Trimming stripped 0 bases from V and 2 bases from J, with 20 bases between. The CDR3 spells CASSYSNWGEAGTYNEQFF. For the CDR3, the DNA is TGTGCCAGCAGTTACTCGAACTGGGGTGAGGCGGGTACCTACAATGAGCAGTTCTTC.

This clonotype was seen many times. The V call is TRBV6-1, the J call TRBJ2-1; 9 nucleotides match TRBD2. Germline CDR1 reads MNHNS; CDR2 reads SASEGT. The CDR3 is 14 residues long. V shed 6 bases and J 3 bases; nucleotides not matched to a gene: 3. This CDR3 reads CASRVSGGYNEQFF. CDR3 DNA sequence: TGTGCCAGCAGGGTTAGCGGGGGCTACAATGAGCAGTTCTTC.

The chain employs TRBV6-1 and TRBJ2-3; D is possibly TRBD2 (6 bases). This CDR3 has 14 amino acids. CDR1 and CDR2 from the germline V gene are MNHNS and SASEGT. Trimming removed 8 bases from V and 3 bases from J, with 15 bases in between. The CDR3 nucleotides read TGTGCCAGCGGCGGGACCTACATGACAGATACGCAGTATTTT. The encoded protein is CASGGTYMTDTQYF.

This clonotype was counted ten times or more. The V and J genes are TRBV20-1 and TRBJ2-7; 8 bases agree with TRBD2. The CDR3 contains 15 residues. Germline assignment: CDR1 DFQATT and CDR2 SNEGSKA (reference sequence). V gave up 5 bases and J gave up 5 bases; unmatched junction bases: 14. CDR3: CSAPHGGGRSDEQYF. In DNA form, the CDR3 reads TGCAGTGCTCCCCACGGGGGGGGCCGGTCGGACGAGCAGTACTTC.

This clonotype was seen many times. V is TRBV20-1 and J is TRBJ2-3, with TRBD2 matching 11 bases. Looked up from germline, CDR1 is DFQATT and CDR2 is SNEGSKA (reference sequence). The CDR3 is 16 residues long. Germline trimming cut 3 bases from V and 5 bases from J; bases unmatched to any gene: 10. In DNA form, the CDR3 reads TGCAGTGCTAGGACATTAGCGGGAGGGCCAGAAGATACGCAGTATTTT. This gives the protein CSARTLAGGPEDTQYF.

This clonotype has more than one count but fewer than ten. V gene TRBV19 combines with J gene TRBJ1-4; D gene uncertain. The ends were cut back, 5 bases at V and 3 bases at J, with 10 bases in the middle. Germline CDR1 and CDR2: LNHDA and SQIVND (reference sequence). This CDR3 is built from 14 residues. CDR3 sequence (DNA): TGTGCCAGTAGTGTCGGGAAACCTAATGAAAAACTGTTTTTT. Its translation: CASSVGKPNEKLFF.

The sample holds many counts of this clonotype. The genes are TRBV5-6 and TRBJ2-1; 11 nucleotides match TRBD2. V gave up 5 bases and J gave up 4 bases; unmatched junction bases: 5. The CDR3 covers 15 residues. Per germline, CDR1 SGHDT and CDR2 YYEEEE. The CDR3 spells CASRKGTSGYNEQFF. The CDR3 DNA reads TGTGCCAGCAGAAAAGGGACTAGCGGATACAATGAGCAGTTCTTC.

As to this clonotype: The missing conserved phenylalanine or tryptophan at the end of this CDR3 makes a read error likely. J is TRBJ1-1 and V is TRBV28, with 8 bases aligning to TRBD1. Per germline, CDR1 MDHEN and CDR2 SYDVKM. CDR3 length equals 12 residues. With 5 bases clipped from V and 11 bases from J, the junction kept 7 bases outside the gene matches. CDR3 sequence: CASSRTGYKAFL. DNA for the CDR3: TGTGCCAGCAGTAGGACAGGGTACAAGGCTTTCCTT.